These 15 T cell receptor beta chains were all obtained from the same sample, sequenced in a study of cytomegalovirus exposure and HLA in healthy donors. Primers for the PCR totalled 60 Vbeta and 13 Jbeta. The table came from immunoSEQ multiplex PCR; TCRdb's copy has only in-frame clones and leaves some out. Of 150,000 to 200,000 clones listed, about 13% are singletons. The sample taken for sequencing was PBMCs. Every receptor here comes from a man aged 50 to 60 in good health and CMV-seropositive.

This clone turned up a few times. V gene TRBV27 combines with J gene TRBJ2-4; 7 nucleotides agree with TRBD1. There are 14 residues in the CDR3. Per germline, CDR1 MNHEY and CDR2 SMNVEV (reference sequence). The ends lost 1 base at V and 9 bases at J; junction bases unmatched: 6. The CDR3 nucleotides read TGTGCCAGCAGTTTATACAGGGGTCCAGGCATTCAGTACTTC. This gives the protein CASSLYRGPGIQYF.

The sample holds a few counts of this clone. V gene TRBV5-1 combines with J gene TRBJ1-1; 9 positions match TRBD1. Trimming at V came to 5 bases and at J to 3 bases, leaving 2 bases not matched to a gene. The length of the CDR3 is 13 residues. The germline V gene encodes CDR1 SGHRS and CDR2 YFSETQ. The chain's CDR3 is CASRGTGHTEAFF. CDR3 nucleotides: TGCGCCAGCAGAGGGACAGGGCACACTGAAGCTTTCTTT. The full variable domain, completed using reference TRBV5-1 and TRBJ1-1, is KAGVTQTPRYLIKTRGQQVTLSCSPISGHRSVSWYQQTPGQGLQFLFEYFSETQRNKGNFPGRFSGRQFSNSRSEMNVSTLELGDSALYLCASRGTGHTEAFFGQGTRLTVV.

This clone has more than one count but fewer than ten. DNA of the CDR3: TGCAGCGTTGAAGACGGGACAGGGGCTGCCGGCTACACCTTC. Translating it yields CSVEDGTGAAGYTF. The chain couples TRBV29-1 to TRBJ1-2, with 10 bases that match TRBD1. CDR1 SQVTM and CDR2 ANQGSEA come from the germline V gene. CDR3 length: 14 amino acids. The J segment lost 8 bases and the V segment lost 0 bases, leaving 6 bases of the junction unmatched.

There are a few counts of this clone. The V call is TRBV4-3, the J call TRBJ1-3; no firm D call. V lost 1 base and J lost 8, with 9 bases in between. The CDR3 covers 13 residues. The V gene's germline CDR1 is LGHNA and CDR2 YSLEER. CDR3 residues: CASSQGLRDTIYF. CDR3 DNA sequence: TGCGCCAGCAGCCAAGGATTACGCGACACCATATATTTT.

V usage is TRBV12-5 and J usage is TRBJ1-1; 7 nucleotides agree with TRBD1. This CDR3 spans 12 amino acids. Unmatched junction bases numbered 3, after V lost 0 bases and J lost 11 bases. The germline gives CDR1 LGHNT, CDR2 FRNRAP. The chain's CDR3 is CASGLVGRGAFF. The CDR3 DNA follows: TGTGCTAGTGGTTTGGTAGGCAGGGGGGCTTTCTTT. Drawing the rest from reference TRBV12-5 and TRBJ1-1, the complete variable domain is DARVTQTPRHKVTEMGQEVTMRCQPILGHNTVFWYRQTMMQGLELLAYFRNRAPLDDSGMPKDRFSAEMPDATLATLKIQPSEPRDSAVYFCASGLVGRGAFFGQGTRLTVV.

This clone appeared a few times. J is TRBJ2-3 and V is TRBV7-9; perhaps TRBD2 as D (5 bases). Looked up from germline, CDR1 is SEHNR and CDR2 is FQNEAQ (reference sequence). V gave up 5 bases and J gave up 2 bases, with 17 bases separating them. The CDR3 length is 16 residues. This CDR3 is CASSPRTLDPTDTQYF. In DNA, the CDR3 is TGTGCCAGCAGCCCCCGGACTCTGGATCCCACAGATACGCAGTATTTT.

The gene calls are TRBV7-2 and TRBJ1-6; D is unresolved. This CDR3 comprises 15 residues. V was pared by 1 base and J by 10 bases, with 14 bases between. Germline V gene sequence: CDR1 SGHTA, CDR2 FQGNSA. The CDR3 region has the DNA TGTGCCAGCAGCTTAGGCACGGGTGGGAGGTCACCCCTCCACTTT. Protein: CASSLGTGGRSPLHF.

The chain links TRBV7-8 to TRBJ2-3; D uncertain. V was cut by 7 bases and J by 9 bases, with 14 bases left in between. CDR3 length: 12 amino acids. CDR1 is SGHVS, CDR2 FQNEAQ, per germline. The CDR3 nucleotides read TGTGCCAGCACCCCCAGCCCCGGGACGCAGTATTTT. Residues: CASTPSPGTQYF.

The J gene is TRBJ1-2, the V gene TRBV6-1; 11 nucleotides align to TRBD1. CDR3 size: 14 residues. The junction had 3 bases not matched to a gene; V was cut back by 8 bases and J by 1 base. Germline V gene sequence: CDR1 MNHNS, CDR2 SASEGT. CDR3 DNA: TGTGCCAGCGGGACAGGGGGGGGTAACTATGGCTACACCTTC. This gives the protein CASGTGGGNYGYTF.

This clone came up a few times. The chain joins TRBV10-3 to TRBJ1-6; no reliable D call. Germline V gene data show CDR1 as ENHRY and CDR2 as SYGVKD. The CDR3 is 15 residues long. Trimming took off 11 bases at V and 0 bases at J, with 14 bases between the two ends. In DNA, the CDR3 is TGTGCCCAGATACCGGGAGGCTCCTATAATTCACCCCTCCACTTT. It is translated as CAQIPGGSYNSPLHF.

This clone was observed a few times. The likely explanation is a read error, given a far larger clone one base away. This CDR3 is also generated by other DNA sequences in the sample. The chain joins TRBV15 to TRBJ1-4, with D unresolved. Germline V lookup: CDR1 LNHNV, CDR2 YYDKDF (reference sequence). This CDR3 comprises 13 residues. The CDR3 DNA reads as TGTGCCACATCGGGGTACTCTAATGAAAAAATGTTTTTT. It is translated as CATSGYSNEKMFF.

This sequence joins TRBV2 and TRBJ2-2, with D unresolved. The germline V and J ends were trimmed by 0 bases and 4 bases, with 3 bases remaining between them. The germline V gene has CDR1 SNHLY and CDR2 FYNNEI. The CDR3 loop spans 13 amino acids. CDR3 DNA sequence: TGTGCCAGCAGTGAAGCGGCCACCGGGGAGCTGTTTTTT. Protein product: CASSEAATGELFF.

A few counts support this clone. The chain employs TRBV6-1 and TRBJ1-2; D perhaps matches TRBD1 (5 bases). Germline-derived CDR1 and CDR2 are MNHNS and SASEGT. CDR3 length equals 15 residues. With 0 bases removed from V and 8 bases from J, the gap between germline ends came to 16 bases. CDR3 protein: CASSEAQGGPWGYTF. DNA for the CDR3: TGTGCCAGCAGTGAAGCGCAGGGAGGACCATGGGGCTACACCTTC.

The chain recombines TRBV5-1 with TRBJ2-3; 8 bases line up with TRBD1. The V segment lost 2 bases and the J segment 1 base; nucleotides outside the gene matches: 3. CDR1 is SGHRS and CDR2 is YFSETQ in the germline V gene. The CDR3 totals 15 residues. CDR3 amino acids: CASSFLTGGTDTQYF. The CDR3, as DNA: TGCGCCAGCAGCTTTCTGACAGGGGGCACAGATACGCAGTATTTT.

This clone was seen more than once but under ten times. The rearrangement joins TRBV4-2 to TRBJ2-3; 8 bases line up with TRBD2. The CDR3 is 18 residues long. With V trimmed by 0 bases and J by 1 base, 9 bases remained unmatched. CDR1 and CDR2 (germline): LGHNA, YNFKEQ. Written as DNA, the CDR3 is TGTGCCAGCAGCCAAGATCTCCTGGCGGGGGGCGGCACAGATACGCAGTATTTT. This sequence encodes CASSQDLLAGGGTDTQYF.